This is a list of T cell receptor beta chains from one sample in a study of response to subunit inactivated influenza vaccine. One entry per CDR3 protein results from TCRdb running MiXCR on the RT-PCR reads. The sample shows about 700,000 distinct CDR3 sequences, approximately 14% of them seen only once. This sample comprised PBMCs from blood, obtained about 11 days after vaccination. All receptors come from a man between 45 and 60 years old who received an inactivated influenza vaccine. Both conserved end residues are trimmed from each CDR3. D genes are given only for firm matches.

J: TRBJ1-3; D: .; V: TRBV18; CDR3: ASSPPSTANSGNTIY
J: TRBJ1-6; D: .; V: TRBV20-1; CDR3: SAASGSTGSPLH
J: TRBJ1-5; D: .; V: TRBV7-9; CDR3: ASSYVTDAYSNQPQH
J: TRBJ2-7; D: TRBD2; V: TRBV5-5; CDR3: AGSLVPSGGTTSYEQY
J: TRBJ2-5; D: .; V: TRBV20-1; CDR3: SARDNEAEEETQY
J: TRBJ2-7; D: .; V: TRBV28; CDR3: ASSFGFSEQY
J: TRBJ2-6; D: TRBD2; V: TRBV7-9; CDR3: ASSRGLASRLVLT
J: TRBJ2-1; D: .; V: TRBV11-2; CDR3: ASSLEFWGAYNEQF
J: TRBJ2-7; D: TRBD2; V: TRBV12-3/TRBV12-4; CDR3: ASSSTGTSVHYEQY
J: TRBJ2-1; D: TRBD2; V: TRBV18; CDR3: ASSLTSASSYNEQF
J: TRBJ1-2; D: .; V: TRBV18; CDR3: ASSPRTGLGYT